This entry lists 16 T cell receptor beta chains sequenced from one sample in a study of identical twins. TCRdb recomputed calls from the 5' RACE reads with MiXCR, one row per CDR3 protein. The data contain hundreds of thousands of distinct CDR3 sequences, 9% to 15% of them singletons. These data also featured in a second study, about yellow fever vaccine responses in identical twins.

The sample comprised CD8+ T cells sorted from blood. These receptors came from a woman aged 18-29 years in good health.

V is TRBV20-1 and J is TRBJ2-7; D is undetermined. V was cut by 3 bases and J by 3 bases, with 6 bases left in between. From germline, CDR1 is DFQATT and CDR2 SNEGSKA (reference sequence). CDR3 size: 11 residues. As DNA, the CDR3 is TGCAGTGCTAGCACGGGCTACGAGCAGTACGTC. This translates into CSASTGYEQYV.

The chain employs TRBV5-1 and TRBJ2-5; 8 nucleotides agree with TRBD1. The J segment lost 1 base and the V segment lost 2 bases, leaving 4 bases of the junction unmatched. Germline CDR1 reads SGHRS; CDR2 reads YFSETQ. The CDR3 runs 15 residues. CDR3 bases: TGCGCCAGCAGCTTAAACAGGGGGGTCCAAGAGACCCAGTACTTC. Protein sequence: CASSLNRGVQETQYF.

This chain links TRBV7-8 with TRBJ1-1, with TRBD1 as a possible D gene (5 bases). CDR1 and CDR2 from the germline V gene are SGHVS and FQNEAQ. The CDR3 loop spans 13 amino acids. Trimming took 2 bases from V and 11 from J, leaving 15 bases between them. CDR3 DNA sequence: TGTGCCAGCAGCTTAAAGGCGGGGCACGGTGCTTTCTTT. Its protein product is CASSLKAGHGAFF.

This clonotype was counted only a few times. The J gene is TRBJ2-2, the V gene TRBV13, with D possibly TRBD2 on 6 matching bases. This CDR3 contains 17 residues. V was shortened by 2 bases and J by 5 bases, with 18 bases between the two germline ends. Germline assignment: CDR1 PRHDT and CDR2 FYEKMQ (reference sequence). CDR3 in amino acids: CASSLITLAARTGELFF. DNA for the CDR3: TGTGCCAGCAGCTTAATAACGTTAGCGGCAAGAACCGGGGAGCTGTTTTTT.

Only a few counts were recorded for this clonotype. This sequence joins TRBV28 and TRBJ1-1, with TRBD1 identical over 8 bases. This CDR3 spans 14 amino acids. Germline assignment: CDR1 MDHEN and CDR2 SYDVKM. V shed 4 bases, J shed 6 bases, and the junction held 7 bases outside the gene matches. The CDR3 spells CASSSTGAGAEAFF. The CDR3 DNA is TGTGCCAGCAGTTCGACAGGGGCCGGGGCTGAAGCTTTCTTT.

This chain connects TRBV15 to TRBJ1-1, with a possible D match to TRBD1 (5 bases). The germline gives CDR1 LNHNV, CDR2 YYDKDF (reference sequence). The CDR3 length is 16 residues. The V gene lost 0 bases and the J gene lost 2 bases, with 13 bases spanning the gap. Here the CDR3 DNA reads TGTGCCACCAGCAGAGATTACGGGGGAGTTAACACTGAAGCTTTCTTT. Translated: CATSRDYGGVNTEAFF.

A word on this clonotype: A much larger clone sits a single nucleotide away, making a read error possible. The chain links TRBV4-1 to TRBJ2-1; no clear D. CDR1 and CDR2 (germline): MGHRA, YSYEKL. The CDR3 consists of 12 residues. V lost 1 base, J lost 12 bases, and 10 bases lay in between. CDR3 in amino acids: CASSQVGFGQFF. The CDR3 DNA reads TGCGCCAGCAGCCAAGTGGGGTTTGGGCAGTTCTTC.

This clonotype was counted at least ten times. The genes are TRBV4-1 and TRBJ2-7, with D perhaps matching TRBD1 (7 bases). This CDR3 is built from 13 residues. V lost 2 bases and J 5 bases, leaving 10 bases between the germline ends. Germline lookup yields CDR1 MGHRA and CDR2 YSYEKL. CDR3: CASSQPGGNEQYF. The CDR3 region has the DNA TGCGCCAGCAGCCAACCAGGGGGGAACGAGCAGTACTTC.

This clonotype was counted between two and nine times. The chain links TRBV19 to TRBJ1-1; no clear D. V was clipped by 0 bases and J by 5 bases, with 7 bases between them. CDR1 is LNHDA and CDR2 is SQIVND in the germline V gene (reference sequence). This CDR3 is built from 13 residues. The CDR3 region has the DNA TGTGCCAGTAGTATAGACGGAGGAACTGAAGCTTTCTTT. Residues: CASSIDGGTEAFF.

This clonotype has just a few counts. CDR3 bases: TGTGCCAGCAGCAGGACAGGGAAGAAGGGCCAGTACTTC. Its protein product is CASSRTGKKGQYF. The rearrangement joins TRBV12-3 or TRBV12-4 to TRBJ2-5; TRBD1 matches at 8 bases. This CDR3 contains 13 residues. The ends lost 6 bases at V and 10 bases at J; junction bases unmatched: 10.

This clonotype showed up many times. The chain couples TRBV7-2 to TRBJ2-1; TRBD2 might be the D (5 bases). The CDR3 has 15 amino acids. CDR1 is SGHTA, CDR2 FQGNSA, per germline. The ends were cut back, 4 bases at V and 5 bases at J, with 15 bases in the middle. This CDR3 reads CASSYGVGPNNEQFF. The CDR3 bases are TGTGCCAGCAGCTACGGGGTAGGGCCGAACAATGAGCAGTTCTTC.

Written as DNA, the CDR3 is TGTGCCAGCAGCTTTCTGGGTCGACTAGCCCCGCAAGAGACCCAGTACTTC. Its translation: CASSFLGRLAPQETQYF. The chain has TRBV7-9 and TRBJ2-5; 7 bases match TRBD2. In germline, CDR1 is SEHNR, CDR2 FQNEAQ (reference sequence). The CDR3 is made up of 17 amino acids. Trimming took 3 bases from V and 2 from J; bases not matched to a gene: 12.

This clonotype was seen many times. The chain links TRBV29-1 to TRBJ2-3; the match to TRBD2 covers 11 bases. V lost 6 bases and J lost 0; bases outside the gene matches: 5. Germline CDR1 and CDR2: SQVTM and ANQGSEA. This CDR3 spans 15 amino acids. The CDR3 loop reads CSVHTSGRSTDTQYF. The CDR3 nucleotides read TGCAGCGTGCATACTAGCGGGAGAAGCACAGATACGCAGTATTTT.

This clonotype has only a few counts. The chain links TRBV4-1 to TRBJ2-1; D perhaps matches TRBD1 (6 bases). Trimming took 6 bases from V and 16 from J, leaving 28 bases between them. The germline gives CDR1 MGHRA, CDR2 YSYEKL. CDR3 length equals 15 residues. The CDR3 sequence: CASSFNSRGWDIPFF. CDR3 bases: TGCGCCAGCAGTTTTAATTCCCGAGGGTGGGACATCCCTTTCTTC.

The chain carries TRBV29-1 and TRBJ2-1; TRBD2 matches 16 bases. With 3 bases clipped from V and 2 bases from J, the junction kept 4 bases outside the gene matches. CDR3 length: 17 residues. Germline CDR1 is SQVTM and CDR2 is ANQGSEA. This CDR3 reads CSVEGLAGGVPYNEQFF. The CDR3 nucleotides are TGCAGCGTTGAGGGACTAGCGGGAGGGGTGCCCTACAATGAGCAGTTCTTC.

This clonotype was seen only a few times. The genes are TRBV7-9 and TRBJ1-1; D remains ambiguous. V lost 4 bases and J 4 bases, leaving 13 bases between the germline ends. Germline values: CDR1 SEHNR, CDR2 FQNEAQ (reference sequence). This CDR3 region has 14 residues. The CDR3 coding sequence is TGTGCCAGCAGCTGGTATGGGGAAGGCACTGAAGCTTTCTTT. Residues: CASSWYGEGTEAFF.